By sample fraction, the clone carrying this TCR beta chain is medium-sized. As yet, its antigen is unknown. The data were obtained in a study of T cells in localized non-small cell lung cancer. V lost 5 bases and J 4 bases, leaving 17 bases between the germline ends. CDR3 length equals 15 residues. Looked up from germline, CDR1 is SGHNT and CDR2 is YENEEA. TCRdb's copy holds only in-frame clones and misses some; the assay was immunoSEQ multiplex PCR. The table records 4,600 or so clones, approximately 28% of them present only once. Study-wide points: Elevated blood T cell density was associated with longer overall survival. Median detection of top 100 tumor clones in adjacent lung was 55 to 60 clones. Uninvolved adjacent lung had higher T cell clonality than tumor and all other tissues.

The chain links TRBV11-3 to TRBJ1-1; possibly TRBD1 for D (6 bases). This receptor was identified in a man aged 35-69 years with stage III squamous cell lung carcinoma. This sample comprised lung tumor tissue, obtained before any cancer treatment. CDR3 in amino acids: CASSDTGTRSTEAFF. CDR3 DNA sequence: TGTGCCAGCAGCGACACAGGGACACGAAGCACTGAAGCTTTCTTT.